The TCR beta chain described here comes from a study of response to subunit inactivated influenza vaccine. Study-wide points: Authors suggested that a seasonal influenza vaccination recruits few new T cells each time.

CDR3 size: 16 residues. CDR1 and CDR2 (germline): SQVTM, ANQGSEA. V shed 2 bases and J 5 bases; nucleotides not matched to a gene: 9. Remarks on this clonotype: What it recognizes is unknown.

One entry per CDR3 protein, called by TCRdb with MiXCR from the RT-PCR reads. The sample carries 290,000 or so distinct CDR3 sequences, 22% recorded once. The TCR was taken from a man between 50 and 75 years old who received an inactivated influenza vaccine. V is TRBV29-1 and J is TRBJ2-3; 11 bases fit TRBD2. The specimen comprised PBMCs from blood, sampled less than 22 months after vaccination. For the CDR3, the DNA is TGCAGCGTTGAAAGGCTTAGCGGGGGGGCTGAAGATACGCAGTATTTT. The encoded protein is CSVERLSGGAEDTQYF.